The clone carrying this TCR beta chain was recorded once. The antigen is undetermined. Described treatment: about 20 received Ad26.COV2.S at low or high dose, single or two shots; roughly five received placebo; per-sample allocation not given. Sampling occurred on day 63 after the first vaccine or placebo injection. The data were produced by immunoSEQ multiplex PCR, yet TCRdb's version contains in-frame clones alone and is incomplete. The sample lists 410,000 or so clones, about nine tenths occurring once. This entry belongs to a study of Ad26.COV2.S vaccination and SARS-CoV-2 variants. Study-level background: Dosing was one shot or two shots 56 days apart.

CDR1 is MNHEY, CDR2 SMNVEV, per germline (reference sequence). The CDR3 consists of 16 residues. V lost 5 bases and J 3 bases, leaving 20 bases between the germline ends. Overall study findings and caveats: The analyses of TCR breadth and depth may have understated the size of total T cell responses.

Specimen: peripheral blood, collected in a trial of Ad26.COV2.S vaccine versus placebo. This sequence was found in a person aged 18-65 years who received the Ad26.COV2.S COVID-19 vaccine or a placebo. The chain recombines TRBV27 with TRBJ2-7; perhaps TRBD1 as D (6 bases). Here the CDR3 reads CASSPRDPGVGYEQYF. The CDR3, as DNA: TGTGCCAGCAGTCCCCGGGACCCAGGGGTCGGCTACGAGCAGTACTTC.